The 9 T cell receptor beta chains below all came from one sample that was sequenced in a study of shared clonotypes between healthy human individuals. TCRdb keeps only in-frame clones here, not all; method: immunoSEQ multiplex PCR. The sample shows a few hundred thousand clones, about 96% of them seen only once. Sequencing was done on a sample of memory CD8+ T cells sorted from blood. The subset denotes: CD45RO+ cells pooled with CCR7-negative TemRA cells. Receptor source: a man aged 30 to 45 in good health.

This clone was observed a single time. The V gene is TRBV10-3, the J gene TRBJ1-1; 7 nucleotides match TRBD1. Germline V gene data show CDR1 as ENHRY and CDR2 as SYGVKD. The CDR3 has 13 amino acids. Trimming at V came to 6 bases and at J to 8 bases, leaving 9 bases not matched to a gene. The CDR3 sequence: CAIRPQGTSEAFF. DNA of the CDR3: TGTGCCATCAGACCACAGGGGACCTCAGAAGCTTTCTTT.

This chain uses TRBV2 with TRBJ2-7; 12 nucleotides line up with TRBD2. The CDR3 is 15 residues long. V shed 6 bases and J 2 bases; nucleotides not matched to a gene: 5. Germline-derived CDR1 and CDR2 are SNHLY and FYNNEI. The CDR3 protein is CASSRLAGATYEQYF. CDR3 sequence (DNA): TGTGCCAGCAGCCGACTAGCGGGAGCGACCTACGAGCAGTACTTC. Based on the CDR3 plus reference TRBV2 and TRBJ2-7, the full variable domain is EPEVTQTPSHQVTQMGQEVILRCVPISNHLYFYWYRQILGQKVEFLVSFYNNEISEKSEIFDDQFSVERPDGSNFTLKIRSTKLEDSAMYFCASSRLAGATYEQYFGPGTRLTVT.

The chain couples TRBV6-6 to TRBJ2-1; D is uncertain. CDR3 length: 16 amino acids. V was trimmed by 0 bases and J by 5 bases, leaving 14 bases between them. Germline CDR1 MNHNY, CDR2 SVGAGI (reference sequence). The CDR3 DNA is TGTGCCAGCAGTTACTCGACTCTAAGGGCTAACAATGAGCAGTTCTTC. Amino acids: CASSYSTLRANNEQFF.

The chain carries TRBV2 and TRBJ2-6, with D perhaps TRBD2 (5 bases). V lost 7 bases to trimming and J lost 0 bases, with 16 bases between them. The CDR3 is 17 residues long. Germline values: CDR1 SNHLY, CDR2 FYNNEI. Written as DNA, the CDR3 is TGTGCCAGCAAGTGGGCGAGACGGGGCTCTGGGGCCAACGTCCTGACTTTC. This encodes CASKWARRGSGANVLTF.

The chain has TRBV4-2 and TRBJ2-1, with unresolved D. The CDR3 is 12 residues long. Germline loops: CDR1 LGHNA, CDR2 YNFKEQ. Trimming cost V 1 base and J 7 bases, with 5 bases left between them. The CDR3: CASSQGRNEQFF. CDR3 in DNA: TGTGCCAGCAGCCAAGGGCGTAATGAGCAGTTCTTC.

This chain uses TRBV28 with TRBJ1-1; D call uncertain. CDR1 and CDR2 from the germline V gene are MDHEN and SYDVKM. V was trimmed by 3 bases and J by 0 bases, leaving 11 bases between them. The CDR3 length is 15 residues. The CDR3 sequence is CASSLYATLNTEAFF. The DNA of the CDR3 is TGTGCCAGCAGTTTGTATGCGACACTGAACACTGAAGCTTTCTTT.

V and J are TRBV6-6 and TRBJ2-7, with D tentatively TRBD1 or TRBD2 (5 bases each). The V gene lost 2 bases and the J gene lost 6 bases, with 5 bases spanning the gap. Germline assignment: CDR1 MNHNY and CDR2 SVGAGI (reference sequence). The CDR3 totals 11 residues. CDR3 amino acids: CASSYGTEQYF. The CDR3, as DNA: TGTGCCAGCAGTTACGGGACCGAGCAGTACTTC.

The rearrangement joins TRBV18 to TRBJ1-1; 8 bases are a match to TRBD1. The CDR3 is 15 amino acids. V lost 6 bases, J lost 1 base, and 7 bases stayed unmatched. The germline gives CDR1 KGHSH, CDR2 LQKENI. The CDR3 DNA is TGTGCCAGCTCTCCCTACACAGGGGGGAACACTGAAGCTTTCTTT. This gives the protein CASSPYTGGNTEAFF.

The chain recombines TRBV28 with TRBJ2-5; TRBD1 or TRBD2 may be the D gene (7 bases each). V was trimmed by 5 bases and J by 2 bases, leaving 21 bases between them. CDR1 and CDR2 from the germline V gene are MDHEN and SYDVKM. The CDR3 runs to 17 residues. The CDR3 spells CASSKRGLAASQETQYF. For the CDR3, the DNA is TGTGCCAGCAGTAAAAGGGGGCTAGCGGCGAGTCAAGAGACCCAGTACTTC. Full variable domain (missing parts from reference TRBV28 and TRBJ2-5): DVKVTQSSRYLVKRTGEKVFLECVQDMDHENMFWYRQDPGLGLRLIYFSYDVKMKEKGDIPEGYSVSREKKERFSLILESASTNQTSMYLCASSKRGLAASQETQYFGPGTRLLVL.